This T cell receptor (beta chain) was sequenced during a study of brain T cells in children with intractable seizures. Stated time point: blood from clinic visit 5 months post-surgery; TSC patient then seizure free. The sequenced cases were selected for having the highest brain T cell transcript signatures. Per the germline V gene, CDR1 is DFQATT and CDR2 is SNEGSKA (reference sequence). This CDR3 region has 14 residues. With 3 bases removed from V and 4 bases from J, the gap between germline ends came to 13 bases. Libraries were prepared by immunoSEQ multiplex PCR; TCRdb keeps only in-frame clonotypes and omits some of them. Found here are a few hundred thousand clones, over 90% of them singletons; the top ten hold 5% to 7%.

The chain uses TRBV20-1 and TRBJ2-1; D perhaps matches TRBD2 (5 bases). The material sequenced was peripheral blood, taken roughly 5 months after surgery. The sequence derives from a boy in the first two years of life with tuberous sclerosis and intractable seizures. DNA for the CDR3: TGCAGTGCTAGTCCCAGCGGACCTTACAATGAGCAGTTCTTC. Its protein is CSASPSGPYNEQFF.